The 20 T cell receptor beta chains below come from one sample, sequenced in a study of T cells in Graves' hyperthyroidism and ophthalmopathy. Amplified TCR beta CDR3 regions came from RNA transcripts. An initial round of RT-PCR targeting the TCR CDR3 relied on the HTBI primer set. TCRdb re-analysed the multiplex PCR reads in MiXCR, keeping a single row per CDR3 protein. The sample includes roughly 520,000 distinct CDR3 sequences, approximately 25% of them seen just once. The material sequenced was blood. These receptors were taken from a woman aged 30 to 39 with Graves' ophthalmopathy.

The table lists this clonotype with many counts. V and J are TRBV3-1 and TRBJ2-5, with D perhaps matching TRBD1 or TRBD2 (6 bases each). This CDR3 has 14 residues. V was shortened by 6 bases and J by 4 bases, with 15 bases between the two germline ends. Germline-derived CDR1 and CDR2 are LGHDT and YNNKEL (reference sequence). The CDR3 loop is CASRYRGVGETQYF. In DNA form, the CDR3 reads TGTGCCAGCAGGTATAGGGGGGTTGGAGAGACCCAGTACTTC.

This clonotype has a count of ten or more. This chain links TRBV28 with TRBJ2-7, with a tentative D call TRBD2 (7 bases). Germline V lookup: CDR1 MDHEN, CDR2 SYDVKM. V was pared by 8 bases and J by 5 bases, with 22 bases between. The CDR3 runs 15 residues. The CDR3 sequence is CASLGGAGTRNEQYF. The CDR3 DNA reads as TGTGCCAGCCTCGGGGGAGCGGGGACACGAAACGAGCAGTACTTC.

The chain is built from TRBV2 and TRBJ2-7; TRBD1 matches at 7 bases. CDR3 size: 13 residues. V shed 6 bases and J 7 bases; nucleotides not matched to a gene: 9. Germline V gene data show CDR1 as SNHLY and CDR2 as FYNNEI. The CDR3 is CASSLGQWNEQYF. In DNA, the CDR3 is TGTGCCAGCAGCCTGGGACAGTGGAATGAGCAGTACTTC.

This clonotype was seen many times. The chain has TRBV20-1 and TRBJ2-2; TRBD1 matches 10 bases. V trimming: 2 bases; J trimming: 7 bases; junction bases outside the gene matches: 7. CDR1 DFQATT and CDR2 SNEGSKA come from the germline V gene (reference sequence). This CDR3 region has 15 residues. The CDR3 loop reads CSARPTTGGHGELFF. The CDR3 bases are TGCAGTGCTAGACCGACGACAGGGGGCCACGGGGAGCTGTTTTTT.

The rearrangement uses TRBV15 and TRBJ2-2; a possible D gene is TRBD2 (6 bases). The CDR3 is made up of 16 amino acids. From germline, CDR1 is LNHNV and CDR2 YYDKDF (reference sequence). The ends were cut back, 5 bases at V and 0 bases at J, with 13 bases in the middle. The CDR3 sequence is CATSGRDLANTGELFF. CDR3 DNA: TGTGCCACCAGCGGCCGGGACTTAGCGAACACCGGGGAGCTGTTTTTT.

This chain joins TRBV6-1 and TRBJ1-5; weak D call: TRBD1 (5 bases). The germline CDR1 and CDR2 sequences are MNHNS and SASEGT. CDR3 length: 15 residues. Trimming left V 0 bases short and J 3 bases short, with 9 bases between. The CDR3 DNA is TGTGCCAGCAGTGAAGCGGCCGGGACCAATCAGCCCCAGCATTTT. Amino acid sequence: CASSEAAGTNQPQHF.

CDR3 sequence (DNA): TGTGCCAGCAGTTACACCCAGGAGAACACTGAAGCTTTCTTT. Translation: CASSYTQENTEAFF. V and J are TRBV6-5 and TRBJ1-1; D not resolved. This CDR3 comprises 14 residues. V shed 2 bases and J shed 1 base, with 8 bases lying between them. CDR1 is MNHEY and CDR2 is SVGAGI in the germline V gene.

This clonotype was picked up many times. The V call is TRBV6-5, the J call TRBJ1-2; no definite D call. This CDR3 spans 13 amino acids. Germline CDR1 reads MNHEY; CDR2 reads SVGAGI. Trimming removed 4 bases from V and 0 bases from J, with 6 bases in between. In DNA, the CDR3 is TGTGCCAGCAGTTTGACTTCTAACTATGGCTACACCTTC. Its protein is CASSLTSNYGYTF.

The genes are TRBV12-3 or TRBV12-4 and TRBJ1-1, with unresolved D. CDR3 length: 14 amino acids. V shed 6 bases and J shed 1 base, with 12 bases lying between them. The CDR3 loop is CASRSLGKNTEAFF. CDR3 bases: TGTGCCAGCAGATCCTTGGGAAAGAACACTGAAGCTTTCTTT.

This clonotype was counted at least ten times. This rearrangement joins TRBV6-5 to TRBJ1-1, with a weak D call TRBD1 (6 bases). The CDR3 sequence is 17 residues long. V was clipped by 6 bases and J by 0 bases, with 20 bases between them. CDR1 and CDR2 from the germline V gene are MNHEY and SVGAGI. CDR3 bases: TGTGCCAGCAGCTATACAGGGACACCTTACATGAACACTGAAGCTTTCTTT. Protein product: CASSYTGTPYMNTEAFF.

The J gene is TRBJ2-2, the V gene TRBV3-1; 11 nucleotides agree with TRBD2. The CDR3 covers 17 residues. The V segment lost 1 base and the J segment 0 bases; nucleotides outside the gene matches: 1. Germline CDR1 is LGHDT and CDR2 is YNNKEL (reference sequence). DNA of the CDR3: TGTGCCAGCAGCCAAGGTAGCGGGGGGGCGAACACCGGGGAGCTGTTTTTT. Amino acid sequence: CASSQGSGGANTGELFF.

Many counts were recorded for this clonotype. V gene TRBV20-1 combines with J gene TRBJ2-5, with D possibly called TRBD1 or TRBD2 (5 bases each). Trimming pared 3 bases from V and 4 bases from J, leaving 9 bases between. Germline assignment: CDR1 DFQATT and CDR2 SNEGSKA (reference sequence). This CDR3 has 12 amino acids. CDR3 bases: TGCAGTGCTAGGAGGGGCACAGAGACCCAGTACTTC. It yields the protein CSARRGTETQYF.

This clonotype appeared a few times. CDR3: CSARERDRTYEQYF. The CDR3 DNA is TGCAGTGCTAGAGAGCGGGACAGAACTTACGAGCAGTACTTC. The V and J genes are TRBV20-1 and TRBJ2-7, with D possibly TRBD1 on 7 matching bases. Germline values: CDR1 DFQATT, CDR2 SNEGSKA (reference sequence). The CDR3 sequence is 14 residues long. Trimming cost V 0 bases and J 4 bases, with 13 bases left between them.

This clonotype was recorded many times. The rearrangement links TRBV6-1 to TRBJ2-2; 8 positions match TRBD1. The trim removed 6 bases at V and 6 bases at J, leaving 3 bases unmatched. The CDR3 contains 13 residues. Germline CDR1 and CDR2: MNHNS and SASEGT. CDR3 sequence: CASRRQGSGELFF. The DNA of the CDR3 is TGTGCCAGCAGAAGACAGGGGTCCGGGGAGCTGTTTTTT.

This clonotype was found many times. The chain carries TRBV7-3 and TRBJ2-6; D remains unclear. The CDR3 sequence is 15 residues long. From germline, CDR1 is SGHTA and CDR2 FQGTGA. Trimming took 1 base from V and 0 from J, leaving 4 bases between them. The CDR3 nucleotides are TGTGCCAGCAGCTTAATGGGCTCTGGGGCCAACGTCCTGACTTTC. As protein: CASSLMGSGANVLTF.

This clonotype was detected ten times or more. The rearrangement links TRBV6-1 to TRBJ1-3, with D possibly being TRBD1 (5 bases). Per germline, CDR1 MNHNS and CDR2 SASEGT. The CDR3 length is 13 residues. V lost 4 bases, J lost 2 bases, and 6 bases lay in between. The chain's CDR3 is CASSGGPGNTIYF. The CDR3 DNA reads as TGTGCCAGCAGTGGGGGACCTGGAAACACCATATATTTT.

This clonotype showed up many times. This sequence joins TRBV19 and TRBJ1-5; no clear D. CDR3 length: 15 amino acids. Germline CDR1 is LNHDA and CDR2 is SQIVND (reference sequence). V lost 4 bases and J 3 bases, leaving 13 bases between the germline ends. The CDR3 DNA reads as TGTGCCAGTAGTACCGACGGCCGTTACAATCAGCCCCAGCATTTT. This sequence encodes CASSTDGRYNQPQHF.

The chain couples TRBV7-9 to TRBJ2-5, with unresolved D. V was cut by 2 bases and J by 5 bases, with 15 bases left in between. CDR3 length: 15 amino acids. Germline lookup yields CDR1 SEHNR and CDR2 FQNEAQ (reference sequence). CDR3 residues: CASSLRPDPRETQYF. CDR3 DNA: TGTGCCAGCAGCTTACGCCCCGACCCCCGGGAGACCCAGTACTTC.

Ten or more counts support this clonotype. This chain links TRBV5-4 with TRBJ2-7; unclear D gene. The V and J ends lost 0 bases and 6 bases respectively, with 10 bases between them. Germline loops: CDR1 SGHNT, CDR2 YYREEE (reference sequence). The CDR3 is 13 amino acids. CDR3 sequence reads: CASSLEQSGEQYF. DNA for the CDR3: TGTGCCAGCAGCTTGGAACAGTCCGGCGAGCAGTACTTC.

This clonotype was picked up one time. This sequence joins TRBV20-1 and TRBJ1-2, with 12 bases matching TRBD1. Germline V gene lookup returns CDR1 DFQATT and CDR2 SNEGSKA (reference sequence). Trimming took 4 bases from V and 7 from J; bases not matched to a gene: 7. The CDR3 contains 14 residues. CDR3 residues: CSATRDRGLTGYTF. CDR3 nucleotide sequence: TGCAGTGCTACACGGGACAGGGGGCTTACTGGCTACACCTTC.